This T cell receptor (beta chain) was retrieved from a study of T cell responses to AZD1222 COVID-19 vaccine. Turning to this clone: Its matching antigen is unknown.

Generated by immunoSEQ multiplex PCR, the TCRdb table keeps only in-frame clones and is missing some. The table lists 150,000 to 200,000 clones, over 80% of them singletons. The CDR3 is 12 amino acids. Trimming removed 4 bases from V and 7 bases from J, with 7 bases in between. Looked up from germline, CDR1 is LGHNA and CDR2 is YNFKEQ. Study-level points and caveats: Most donors were white British and more were female, and clonal diversity was possibly underestimated.

The V call is TRBV4-2, the J call TRBJ1-4; D gene uncertain. The TCR originated in an adult in good health. The specimen was peripheral blood, collected on day 0 of AZD1222 vaccination. CDR3 region: CASSRTTEKLFF. The CDR3 DNA follows: TGTGCCAGCAGCCGGACGACTGAAAAACTGTTTTTT.